Described below is a single T cell receptor beta chain sequence and its context. As yet, its antigen is unknown. Measured with immunoSEQ multiplex PCR; TCRdb has only the in-frame clones, and not every one. The sample has 45,000 to 65,000 clones, about 80% seen once. These data belong to a study of memory CD4+ T cells and cytomegalovirus serostatus. Overall study context: This sample comes from healthy Belgian adults, 8 to 10 CMV seropositive, approximately 24 seronegative. Findings of the study overall: CD4+ memory repertoires contained about 40% of the roughly 150 reported CMV TCRbeta sequences.

Germline assignment: CDR1 LNHDA and CDR2 SQIVND (reference sequence). Trimming shortened V by 4 bases and J by 0 bases, and 10 bases separated the two germline ends. The CDR3 totals 15 residues. Single viable CD3+CD4+CD8-CD45RO+ cells were sorted as the memory CD4+ T cells. Serostatus was set by detecting CMV pp150, pp28, p38, p52 IgG. Total CD4+ T cells were enriched by CD4 positive selection. This clonotype was sampled from an adult in good health and CMV-seropositive. The sequencing sample was made of memory CD4+ T cells from blood. This sequence joins TRBV19 and TRBJ1-5; D call uncertain. For the CDR3, the DNA is TGTGCCAGTAGTACACAGTACGATAGCAATCAGCCCCAGCATTTT. It is translated as CASSTQYDSNQPQHF.